This record looks at one T cell receptor (beta chain) sequence and its context. Its antigen is currently not known. No base quality values were provided; no much bigger clone lies one nucleotide off. This sample is part of a study of blood T cell repertoires in COVID-19 (dated by TCRdb to the early 2020s). Some background on the complete study: Collaborator samples came from the United States, Italy and Spain and covered acute and convalescent phases of COVID-19. The material from the prospective study consisted of cDNA or gDNA derived from T cells, B-cell-depleted T cells, or PBMCs. Deeply sampled blood TCRbeta repertoires from subjects exposed to, actively infected with, or recovered from COVID-19 were included in the dataset. The repertoires were released in a freely available public database intended as a resource for research on the immune response to SARS-CoV-2. The samples were drawn from two sources: the first 160 participants of the ongoing ImmuneRACE study, and 1,000 to 1,500 subjects contributed by 6 global collaborators. A de-identified subject ID, COVID-19 status, age in years and sex were almost always included in the sample metadata. Where available, HLA class I and class II types were obtained from metadata supplied by the sample provider rather than from assay-based typing. Points the paper makes about the study in general: How much clinical and demographic metadata was included differed by source and by participant, and the metadata was provided uncurated.

TCRbeta CDR3 regions were amplified from genomic DNA using the immunoSEQ Assay, a bias-controlled multiplex PCR. As for the authors' bioinformatics: The number of nucleated cells in each sample was estimated from the amplification of reference gene primers within the assay. To quantify the absolute abundance of each unique TCRbeta CDR3 rearrangement, sequence reads were collapsed and filtered. Productive Simpson clonality was computed per sample as the square root of Simpson's diversity index over productive rearrangements. TCRdb retrieved this table from immuneACCESS and kept in-frame rearrangements only. Not all clones are present; in checked studies, unresolved V genes account for under half, and no reason is known for the remainder. Clonal size and the V and J genes are those of that table, whereas D and trimming came from the DNA. This sample gives about 280,000 clones in total; about 85% of them show up just once. Of the sample, roughly 2.5% falls within the top ten clones.

Participants in the prospective study were enrolled through a virtual design, were aged roughly 18 to 90 years, and lived in approximately 25 United States geographic areas. To assign participants to cohorts, the prospective study relied on clinical history that participants themselves reported in a screening survey and a study questionnaire. Recovered participants in ImmuneRACE Cohort 3 were defined as having two consecutive negative NP/OP PCR tests, clearance from a healthcare professional, or resolution of symptoms. In the prospective study, mobile phlebotomists collected whole blood, serum and a nasopharyngeal or oropharyngeal swab from each participant. Over an approximately two-month period, participants in the prospective study had the option of providing additional blood draws and questionnaires. Prospective study blood samples were shipped either frozen or at room temperature before DNA extraction.

Trimming costs V 7 bases and J 5 bases, and their ends lie 17 bases apart. The CDR3 runs 14 residues from the cysteine to the phenylalanine. The DNA shown is the 42-base CDR3, in frame from base 1. According to the germline V gene, CDR1 reads MDHEN and CDR2 reads SYDVKM. The chain links TRBV28 with TRBJ1-1, with no confident D gene call. The sequence was obtained from a woman aged 45-65 years who had recovered from COVID-19. Sequencing was done on a sample of PBMCs or T cells enriched from blood (not recorded which). At the DNA level, the sequence is TGTGCCAGCACCCCGGGAACCTGGGGTACTGAAGCTTTCTTT. The resulting protein is CASTPGTWGTEAFF. Extended through the reference TRBV28 and TRBJ1-1 proteins, this CDR3 yields the full variable domain: DVKVTQSSRYLVKRTGEKVFLECVQDMDHENMFWYRQDPGLGLRLIYFSYDVKMKEKGDIPEGYSVSREKKERFSLILESASTNQTSMYLCASTPGTWGTEAFFGQGTRLTVV.